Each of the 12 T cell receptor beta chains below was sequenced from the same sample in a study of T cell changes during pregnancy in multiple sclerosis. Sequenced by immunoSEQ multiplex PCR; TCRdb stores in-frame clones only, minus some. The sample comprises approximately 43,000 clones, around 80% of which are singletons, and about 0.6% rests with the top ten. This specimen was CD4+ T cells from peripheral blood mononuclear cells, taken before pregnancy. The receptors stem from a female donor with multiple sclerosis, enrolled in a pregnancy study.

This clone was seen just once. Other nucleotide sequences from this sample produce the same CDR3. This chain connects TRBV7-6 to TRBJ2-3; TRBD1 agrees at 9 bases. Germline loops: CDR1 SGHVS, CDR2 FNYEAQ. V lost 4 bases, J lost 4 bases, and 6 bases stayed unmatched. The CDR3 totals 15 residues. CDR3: CASSSPGQGSDTQYF. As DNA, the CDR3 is TGTGCCAGCAGCTCCCCGGGACAGGGCTCAGATACGCAGTATTTT.

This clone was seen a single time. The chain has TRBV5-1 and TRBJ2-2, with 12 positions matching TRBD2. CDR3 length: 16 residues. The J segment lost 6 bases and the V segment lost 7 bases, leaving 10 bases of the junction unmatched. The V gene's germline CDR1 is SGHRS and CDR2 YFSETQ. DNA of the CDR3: TGCGCCAGCTTCATATCCCGGACTAGCGGGGCCGGGGAGCTGTTTTTT. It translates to CASFISRTSGAGELFF.

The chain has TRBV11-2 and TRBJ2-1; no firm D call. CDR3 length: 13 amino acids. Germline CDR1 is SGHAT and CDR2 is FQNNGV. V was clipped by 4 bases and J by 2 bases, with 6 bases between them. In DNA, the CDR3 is TGTGCCAGCAGCTCTGAGACCTACAATGAGCAGTTCTTC. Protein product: CASSSETYNEQFF.

CDR3 region: CASSRVTGGNDYGYTF. DNA for the CDR3: TGTGCCAGCAGTCGAGTGACAGGTGGGAACGACTATGGCTACACCTTC. V and J are TRBV27 and TRBJ1-2; TRBD1 is a possible D gene (6 bases). V was trimmed by 5 bases and J by 3 bases, leaving 19 bases between them. This CDR3 has 16 amino acids. Germline V CDR1 and CDR2: MNHEY, SMNVEV (reference sequence).

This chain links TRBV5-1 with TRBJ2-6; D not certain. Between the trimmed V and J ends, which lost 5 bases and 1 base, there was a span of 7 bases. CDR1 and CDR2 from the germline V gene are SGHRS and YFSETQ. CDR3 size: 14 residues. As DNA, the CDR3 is TGCGCCAGCAGATCTGTGTCTGGGGCCAACGTCCTGACTTTC. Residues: CASRSVSGANVLTF.

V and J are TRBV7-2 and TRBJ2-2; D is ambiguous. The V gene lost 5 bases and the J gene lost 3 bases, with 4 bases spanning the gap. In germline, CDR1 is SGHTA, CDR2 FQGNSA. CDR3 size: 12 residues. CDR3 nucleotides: TGTGCCAGCAGCCAATACACCGGGGAGCTGTTTTTT. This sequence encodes CASSQYTGELFF.

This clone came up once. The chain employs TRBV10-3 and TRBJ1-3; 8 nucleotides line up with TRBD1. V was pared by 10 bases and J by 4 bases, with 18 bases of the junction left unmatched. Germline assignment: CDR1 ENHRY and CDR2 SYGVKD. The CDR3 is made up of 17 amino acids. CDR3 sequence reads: CASCRDRWSPPGNTIYF. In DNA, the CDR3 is TGTGCCAGCTGTAGGGACAGGTGGTCTCCTCCAGGAAACACCATATATTTT.

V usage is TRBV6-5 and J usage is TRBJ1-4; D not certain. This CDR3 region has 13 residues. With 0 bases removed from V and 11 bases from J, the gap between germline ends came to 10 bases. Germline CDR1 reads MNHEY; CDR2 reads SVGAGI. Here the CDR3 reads CASSYSVSGKLFF. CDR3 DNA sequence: TGTGCCAGCAGTTACTCTGTATCGGGGAAACTGTTTTTT.

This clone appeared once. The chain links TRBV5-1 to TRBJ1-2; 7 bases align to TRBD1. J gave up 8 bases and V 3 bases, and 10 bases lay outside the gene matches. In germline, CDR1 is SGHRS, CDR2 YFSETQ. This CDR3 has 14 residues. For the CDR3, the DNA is TGCGCCAGCAGCTCGGCAGGGGGTTTCGGGGGCTACACCTTC. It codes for CASSSAGGFGGYTF.

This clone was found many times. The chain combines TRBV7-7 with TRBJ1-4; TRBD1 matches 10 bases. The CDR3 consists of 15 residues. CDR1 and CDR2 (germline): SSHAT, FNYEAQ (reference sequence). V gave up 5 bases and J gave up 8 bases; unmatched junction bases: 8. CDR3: CASSATGTGDEKLFF. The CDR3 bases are TGTGCCAGCAGCGCGACCGGGACAGGGGACGAAAAACTGTTTTTT. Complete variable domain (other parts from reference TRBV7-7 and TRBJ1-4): GAGVSQSPRYKVTKRGQDVTLRCDPISSHATLYWYQQALGQGPEFLTYFNYEAQPDKSGLPSDRFSAERPEGSISTLTIQRTEQRDSAMYRCASSATGTGDEKLFFGSGTQLSVL.

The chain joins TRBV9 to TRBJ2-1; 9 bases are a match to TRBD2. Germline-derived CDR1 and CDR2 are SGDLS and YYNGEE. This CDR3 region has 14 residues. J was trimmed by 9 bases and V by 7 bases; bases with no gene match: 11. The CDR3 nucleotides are TGTGCCAGCGTCGACGGGCGGGGGGGCTCTGAGCAGTTCTTC. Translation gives CASVDGRGGSEQFF.

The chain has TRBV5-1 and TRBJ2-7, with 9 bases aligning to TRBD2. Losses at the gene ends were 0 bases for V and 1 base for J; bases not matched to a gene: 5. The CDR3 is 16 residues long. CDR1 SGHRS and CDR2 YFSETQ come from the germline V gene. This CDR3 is CASSLAGSGGSYEQYF. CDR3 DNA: TGCGCCAGCAGCTTGGCCGGTAGCGGGGGTTCCTACGAGCAGTACTTC.